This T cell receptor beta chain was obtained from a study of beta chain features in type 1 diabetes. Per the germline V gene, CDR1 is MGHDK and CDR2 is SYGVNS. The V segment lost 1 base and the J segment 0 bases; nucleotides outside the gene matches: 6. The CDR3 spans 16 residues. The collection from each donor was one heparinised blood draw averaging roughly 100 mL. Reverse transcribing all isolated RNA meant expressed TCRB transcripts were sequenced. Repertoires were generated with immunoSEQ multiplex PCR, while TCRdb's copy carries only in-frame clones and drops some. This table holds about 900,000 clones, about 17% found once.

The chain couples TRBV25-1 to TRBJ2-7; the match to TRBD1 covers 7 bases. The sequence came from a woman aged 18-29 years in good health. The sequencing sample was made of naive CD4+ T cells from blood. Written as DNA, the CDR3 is TGTGCCAGCAGTGAATCGGGCAGGGGGTACTCCTACGAGCAGTACTTC. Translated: CASSESGRGYSYEQYF.